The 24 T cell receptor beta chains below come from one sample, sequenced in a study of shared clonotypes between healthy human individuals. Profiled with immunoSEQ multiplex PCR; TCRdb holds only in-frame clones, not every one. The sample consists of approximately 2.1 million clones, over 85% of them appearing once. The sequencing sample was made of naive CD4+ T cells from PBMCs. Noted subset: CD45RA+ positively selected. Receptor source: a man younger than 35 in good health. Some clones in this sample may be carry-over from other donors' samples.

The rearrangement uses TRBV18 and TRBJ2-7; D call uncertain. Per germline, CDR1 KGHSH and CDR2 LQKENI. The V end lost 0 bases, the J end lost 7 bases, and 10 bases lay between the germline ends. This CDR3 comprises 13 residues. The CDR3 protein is CASSPPSTEEQYF. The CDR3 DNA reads TGTGCCAGCTCACCACCCAGTACGGAAGAGCAGTACTTC.

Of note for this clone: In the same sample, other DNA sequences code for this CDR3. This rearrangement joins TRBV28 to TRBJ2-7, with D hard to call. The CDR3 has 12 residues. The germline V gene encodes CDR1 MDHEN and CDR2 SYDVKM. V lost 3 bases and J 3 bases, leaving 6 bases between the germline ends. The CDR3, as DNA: TGTGCCAGCAGTTTGGCCCGCTACGAGCAGTACTTC. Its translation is CASSLARYEQYF.

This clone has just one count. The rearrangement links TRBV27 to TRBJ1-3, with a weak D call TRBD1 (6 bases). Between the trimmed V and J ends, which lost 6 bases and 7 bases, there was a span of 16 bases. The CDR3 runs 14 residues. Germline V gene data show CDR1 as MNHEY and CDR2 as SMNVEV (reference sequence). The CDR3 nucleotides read TGTGCCAGCAGCCGCCTAGGGGGGCCGAACACCATATATTTT. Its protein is CASSRLGGPNTIYF.

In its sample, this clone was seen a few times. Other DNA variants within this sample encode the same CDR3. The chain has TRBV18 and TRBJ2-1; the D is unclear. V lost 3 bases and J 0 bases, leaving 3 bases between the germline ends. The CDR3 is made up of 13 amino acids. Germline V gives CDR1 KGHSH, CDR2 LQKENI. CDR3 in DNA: TGTGCCAGCTCACCTAGCTCCTACAATGAGCAGTTCTTC. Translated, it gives CASSPSSYNEQFF.

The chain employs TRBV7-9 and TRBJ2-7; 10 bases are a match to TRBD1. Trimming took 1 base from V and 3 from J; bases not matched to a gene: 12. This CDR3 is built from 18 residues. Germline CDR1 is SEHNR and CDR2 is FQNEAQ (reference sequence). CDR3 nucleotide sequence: TGTGCCAGCAGCTTAGGGTTGTCTGGGACAGGGGATTACTACGAGCAGTACTTC. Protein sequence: CASSLGLSGTGDYYEQYF.

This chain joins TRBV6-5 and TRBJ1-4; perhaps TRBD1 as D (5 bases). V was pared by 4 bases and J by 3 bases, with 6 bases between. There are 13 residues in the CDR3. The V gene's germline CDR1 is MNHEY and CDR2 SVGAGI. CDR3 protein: CASSSGPNEKLFF. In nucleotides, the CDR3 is TGTGCCAGCAGTTCGGGACCTAATGAAAAACTGTTTTTT.

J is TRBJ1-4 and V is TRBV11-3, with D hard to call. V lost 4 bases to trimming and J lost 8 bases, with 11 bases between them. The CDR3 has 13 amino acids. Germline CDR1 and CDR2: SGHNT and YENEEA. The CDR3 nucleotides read TGTGCCAGCAGCTCCGGGCCGAGGGAAAAACTGTTTTTT. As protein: CASSSGPREKLFF.

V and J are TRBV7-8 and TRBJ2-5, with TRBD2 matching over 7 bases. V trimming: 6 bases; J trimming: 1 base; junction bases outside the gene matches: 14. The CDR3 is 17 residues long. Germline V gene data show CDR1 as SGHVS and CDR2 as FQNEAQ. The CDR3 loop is CASSPRVSAGRQETQYF. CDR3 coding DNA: TGTGCCAGCAGTCCTAGAGTGTCAGCGGGACGCCAAGAGACCCAGTACTTC.

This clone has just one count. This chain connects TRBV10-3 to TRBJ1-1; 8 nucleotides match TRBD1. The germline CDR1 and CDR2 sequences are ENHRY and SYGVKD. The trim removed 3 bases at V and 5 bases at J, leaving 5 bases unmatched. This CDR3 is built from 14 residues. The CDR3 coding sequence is TGTGCCATCAGTGATCAGGGGGCTGTTACTGAAGCTTTCTTT. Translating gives CAISDQGAVTEAFF.

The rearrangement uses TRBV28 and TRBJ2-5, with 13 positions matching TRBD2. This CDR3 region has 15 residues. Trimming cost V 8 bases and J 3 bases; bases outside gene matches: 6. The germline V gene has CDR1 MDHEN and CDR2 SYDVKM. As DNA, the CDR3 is TGTGCCAGCGGGGAGGGGACTAGCGGGAAAGAGACCCAGTACTTC. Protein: CASGEGTSGKETQYF.

The CDR3, as DNA: TGTGCCAGCACTGCGGGAGTGTTAGAGACCCAGTACTTC. Translated, it gives CASTAGVLETQYF. The V gene is TRBV6-1, the J gene TRBJ2-5; 7 bases are shared with TRBD2. This CDR3 comprises 13 residues. Germline V lookup: CDR1 MNHNS, CDR2 SASEGT. Germline trimming cut 7 bases from V and 4 bases from J; bases unmatched to any gene: 6.

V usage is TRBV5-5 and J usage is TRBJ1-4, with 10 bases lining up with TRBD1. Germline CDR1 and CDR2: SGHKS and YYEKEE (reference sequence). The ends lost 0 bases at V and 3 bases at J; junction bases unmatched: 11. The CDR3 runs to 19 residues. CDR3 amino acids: CASSLEGGQGYSSNEKLFF. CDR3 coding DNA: TGTGCCAGCAGCTTGGAGGGGGGACAGGGGTACTCGTCTAATGAAAAACTGTTTTTT.

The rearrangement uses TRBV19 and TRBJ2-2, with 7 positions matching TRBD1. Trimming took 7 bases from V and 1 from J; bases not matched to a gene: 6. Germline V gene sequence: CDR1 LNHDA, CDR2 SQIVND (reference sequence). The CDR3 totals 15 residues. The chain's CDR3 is CASTPGQVNTGELFF. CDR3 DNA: TGTGCCAGTACCCCCGGACAGGTGAACACCGGGGAGCTGTTTTTT.

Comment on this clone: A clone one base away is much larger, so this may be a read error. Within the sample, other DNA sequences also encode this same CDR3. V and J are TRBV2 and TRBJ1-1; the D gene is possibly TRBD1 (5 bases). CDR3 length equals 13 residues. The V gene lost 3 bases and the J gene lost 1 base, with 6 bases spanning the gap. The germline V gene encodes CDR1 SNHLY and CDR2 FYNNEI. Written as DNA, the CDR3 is TGTGCCAGCAGTGAGCAGGGGAACACTGAAGCTTTCTTT. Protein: CASSEQGNTEAFF. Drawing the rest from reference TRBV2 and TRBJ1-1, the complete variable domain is EPEVTQTPSHQVTQMGQEVILRCVPISNHLYFYWYRQILGQKVEFLVSFYNNEISEKSEIFDDQFSVERPDGSNFTLKIRSTKLEDSAMYFCASSEQGNTEAFFGQGTRLTVV.

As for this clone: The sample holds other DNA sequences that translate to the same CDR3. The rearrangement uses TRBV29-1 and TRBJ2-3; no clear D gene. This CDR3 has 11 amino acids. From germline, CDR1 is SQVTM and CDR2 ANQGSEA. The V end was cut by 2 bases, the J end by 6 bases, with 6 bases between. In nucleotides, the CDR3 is TGCAGCGTTGAAACGAGGGATACGCAGTATTTT. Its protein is CSVETRDTQYF.

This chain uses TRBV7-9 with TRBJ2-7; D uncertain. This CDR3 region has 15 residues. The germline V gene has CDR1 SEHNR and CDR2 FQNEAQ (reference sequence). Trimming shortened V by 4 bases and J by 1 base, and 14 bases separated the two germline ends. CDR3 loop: CASSSRSGQSYEQYF. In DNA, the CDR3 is TGTGCCAGCAGCTCGCGATCTGGGCAATCCTACGAGCAGTACTTC.

The DNA for the CDR3 is TGTGCCAGCAGCTTGGGACAGGGGGCGATCCCTGAAGCTTTCTTT. Translated: CASSLGQGAIPEAFF. The chain joins TRBV5-4 to TRBJ1-1, with 10 bases identical to TRBD1. Germline trimming cut 0 bases from V and 6 bases from J; bases unmatched to any gene: 5. CDR1 is SGHNT and CDR2 is YYREEE in the germline V gene (reference sequence). The CDR3 is 15 residues long. The whole variable domain, filled in from reference TRBV5-4 and TRBJ1-1, reads ETGVTQSPTHLIKTRGQQVTLRCSSQSGHNTVSWYQQALGQGPQFIFQYYREEENGRGNFPPRFSGLQFPNYSSELNVNALELDDSALYLCASSLGQGAIPEAFFGQGTRLTVV.

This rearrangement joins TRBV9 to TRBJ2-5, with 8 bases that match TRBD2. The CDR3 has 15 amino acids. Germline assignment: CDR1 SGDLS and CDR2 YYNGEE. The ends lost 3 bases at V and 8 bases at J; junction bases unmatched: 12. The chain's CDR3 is CASSATTSAGQTQYF. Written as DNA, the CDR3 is TGTGCCAGCAGCGCCACGACTAGCGCTGGTCAAACCCAGTACTTC.

CDR3 nucleotide sequence: TGTGCCAGCAGCTTAGGGTGGGGGATTTACTACGAGCAGTACTTC. The encoded protein is CASSLGWGIYYEQYF. The rearrangement uses TRBV7-2 and TRBJ2-7; D may correspond to TRBD1 or TRBD2 (5 bases each). Per the germline V gene, CDR1 is SGHTA and CDR2 is FQGNSA. The V and J ends lost 1 base and 3 bases respectively, with 13 bases between them. The CDR3 sequence is 15 residues long.

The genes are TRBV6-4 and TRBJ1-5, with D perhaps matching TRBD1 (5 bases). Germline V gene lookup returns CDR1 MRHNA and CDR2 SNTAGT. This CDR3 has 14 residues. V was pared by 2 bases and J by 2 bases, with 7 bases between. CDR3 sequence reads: CASSDRGGNQPQHF. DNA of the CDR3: TGTGCCAGCAGTGACAGGGGAGGCAATCAGCCCCAGCATTTT.

The CDR3 nucleotides are TGTGCCAGCAGCGCGGGGGGGGCTAGCGGGCCTGGCACAGATACGCAGTATTTT. The encoded protein is CASSAGGASGPGTDTQYF. This chain connects TRBV9 to TRBJ2-3; 8 bases line up with TRBD2. The V gene's germline CDR1 is SGDLS and CDR2 YYNGEE. V trimming: 3 bases; J trimming: 1 base; junction bases outside the gene matches: 13. This CDR3 is built from 18 residues.

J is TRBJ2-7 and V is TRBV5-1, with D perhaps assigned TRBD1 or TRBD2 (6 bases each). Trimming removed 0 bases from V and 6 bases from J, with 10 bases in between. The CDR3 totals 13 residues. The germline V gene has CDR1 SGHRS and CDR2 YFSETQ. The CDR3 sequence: CASSLDPGAEQYF. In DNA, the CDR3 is TGCGCCAGCAGCTTGGATCCGGGGGCCGAGCAGTACTTC.

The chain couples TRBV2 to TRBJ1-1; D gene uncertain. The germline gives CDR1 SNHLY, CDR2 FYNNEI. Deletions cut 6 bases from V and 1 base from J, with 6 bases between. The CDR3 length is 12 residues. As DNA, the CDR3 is TGTGCCAGCAGGGAGGGGAACACTGAAGCTTTCTTT. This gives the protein CASREGNTEAFF. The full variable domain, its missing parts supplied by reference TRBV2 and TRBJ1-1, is EPEVTQTPSHQVTQMGQEVILRCVPISNHLYFYWYRQILGQKVEFLVSFYNNEISEKSEIFDDQFSVERPDGSNFTLKIRSTKLEDSAMYFCASREGNTEAFFGQGTRLTVV.

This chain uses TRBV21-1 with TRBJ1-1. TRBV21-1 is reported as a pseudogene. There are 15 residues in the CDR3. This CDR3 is CASEPRRARGTEAFF. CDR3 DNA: TGTGCCAGCGAGCCAAGGCGGGCCCGGGGCACTGAAGCTTTCTTT.